A single sample gave rise to the 12 T cell receptor beta chains below, sequenced in a study of blood T cell repertoires in COVID-19. The protocol was immunoSEQ multiplex PCR, while the TCRdb copy is restricted to in-frame clones and leaves out a portion. The sample has roughly 320,000 clones; around nine tenths are singletons. Sequences were obtained from PBMCs or T cells enriched from blood (not recorded which). Source of these receptors: a woman aged 25 to 39 who had been exposed to COVID-19.

The chain has TRBV4-3 and TRBJ1-4; no clear D. Germline CDR1 is LGHNA and CDR2 is YSLEER. Trimming pared 2 bases from V and 2 bases from J, leaving 9 bases between. The CDR3 covers 15 residues. The CDR3 DNA is TGCGCCAGCAGCCAAACCCGGGATACTAATGAAAAACTGTTTTTT. This encodes CASSQTRDTNEKLFF.

V gene TRBV6-5 combines with J gene TRBJ2-7; TRBD1 might be the D (6 bases). Germline V lookup: CDR1 MNHEY, CDR2 SVGAGI. CDR3 length: 14 residues. V was trimmed by 5 bases and J by 6 bases, leaving 17 bases between them. The CDR3 nucleotides read TGTGCCAGCAGTCTAACAGGGTTTGGCTCCGAGCAGTACTTC. Residues: CASSLTGFGSEQYF.

The chain combines TRBV24-1 with TRBJ2-3, with D perhaps matching TRBD1 (5 bases). Germline assignment: CDR1 KGHDR and CDR2 SFDVKD. This CDR3 has 16 residues. V was clipped by 5 bases and J by 2 bases, with 16 bases between them. The CDR3: CATSVGSPRDTDTQYF. CDR3 coding DNA: TGTGCCACCAGTGTGGGGTCACCCAGGGACACAGATACGCAGTATTTT.

The V and J genes are TRBV7-2 and TRBJ1-1; a possible D gene is TRBD1 (6 bases). V lost 1 base to trimming and J lost 1 base, with 10 bases between them. This CDR3 spans 15 amino acids. Germline CDR1 reads SGHTA; CDR2 reads FQGNSA. DNA for the CDR3: TGTGCCAGCAGCTTAGTCAGGGGTAAGAACACTGAAGCTTTCTTT. Protein: CASSLVRGKNTEAFF. The full variable domain, rest sourced from reference TRBV7-2 and TRBJ1-1, is GAGVSQSPSNKVTEKGKDVELRCDPISGHTALYWYRQSLGQGLEFLIYFQGNSAPDKSGLPSDRFSAERTGGSVSTLTIQRTQQEDSAVYLCASSLVRGKNTEAFFGQGTRLTVV.

As DNA, the CDR3 is TGTGCCAGTAGTATCCTAGCGGGACTAGCGGGCCTCACCCCGGGGACCCAGTACTTC. It specifies CASSILAGLAGLTPGTQYF. This chain uses TRBV19 with TRBJ2-5; 12 bases are shared with TRBD2. Germline CDR1 and CDR2: LNHDA and SQIVND (reference sequence). The CDR3 extends over 19 amino acids. Trimming removed 3 bases from V and 7 bases from J; junction bases left unmatched: 18.

The genes are TRBV9 and TRBJ2-1, with 7 positions matching TRBD2. The CDR3 sequence is 14 residues long. Germline loops: CDR1 SGDLS, CDR2 YYNGEE. V lost 3 bases to trimming and J lost 8 bases; unmatched junction nucleotides: 8. The DNA of the CDR3 is TGTGCCAGCAGCGGAATTACTAGCGTGTATGAGCAGTTCTTC. Protein sequence: CASSGITSVYEQFF. Supplemented by reference TRBV9 and TRBJ2-1, the full variable domain reads DSGVTQTPKHLITATGQRVTLRCSPRSGDLSVYWYQQSLDQGLQFLIQYYNGEERAKGNILERFSAQQFPDLHSELNLSSLELGDSALYFCASSGITSVYEQFFGPGTRLTVL.

To note about this clone: Other DNA sequences in the sample encode the same CDR3. The gene calls are TRBV24-1 and TRBJ1-5; the match to TRBD1 covers 7 bases. The trim removed 3 bases at V and 6 bases at J, leaving 7 bases unmatched. Germline values: CDR1 KGHDR, CDR2 SFDVKD. The CDR3 spans 15 residues. The CDR3 here is CATSDETGNRQPQHF. CDR3 nucleotides: TGTGCCACCAGTGATGAGACAGGGAATCGTCAGCCCCAGCATTTT.

V is TRBV7-8 and J is TRBJ1-4, with D perhaps matching TRBD1 (5 bases). Germline values: CDR1 SGHVS, CDR2 FQNEAQ. The CDR3 is 14 residues long. The V and J ends lost 7 bases and 0 bases respectively, with 9 bases between them. CDR3 region: CASTQGATNEKLFF. The CDR3 DNA reads as TGTGCCAGCACCCAGGGCGCAACTAATGAAAAACTGTTTTTT.

The chain has TRBV10-3 and TRBJ1-1; unclear D gene. This CDR3 is built from 13 residues. Trimming took 0 bases from V and 3 from J, leaving 5 bases between them. The germline V gene encodes CDR1 ENHRY and CDR2 SYGVKD. The CDR3, as DNA: TGTGCCATCAGTGAGTCGTCATACACTGAAGCTTTCTTT. It codes for CAISESSYTEAFF.

This clone was picked up a small number of times. This chain joins TRBV7-9 and TRBJ2-7, with 10 bases matching TRBD1. With V trimmed by 1 base and J by 2 bases, 2 bases remained unmatched. There are 15 residues in the CDR3. Germline assignment: CDR1 SEHNR and CDR2 FQNEAQ (reference sequence). Here the CDR3 reads CASSLGGTGAYEQYF. The DNA of the CDR3 is TGTGCCAGCAGCTTAGGCGGGACAGGGGCCTACGAGCAGTACTTC.

The rearrangement uses TRBV18 and TRBJ1-2; D is unresolved. CDR1 and CDR2 from the germline V gene are KGHSH and LQKENI. The CDR3 consists of 15 residues. Trimming shortened V by 1 base and J by 4 bases, and 13 bases separated the two germline ends. DNA for the CDR3: TGTGCCAGCTCACCACGAGTGCCCCGAGGCTATGGCTACACCTTC. Its translation: CASSPRVPRGYGYTF.

This chain joins TRBV5-5 and TRBJ2-1; 7 nucleotides match TRBD1. Germline CDR1 is SGHKS and CDR2 is YYEKEE (reference sequence). V dropped 4 bases and J dropped 8; count of bases not matched to a gene: 9. The CDR3 contains 14 residues. CDR3 loop: CASSDRVVFDEQFF. For the CDR3, the DNA is TGTGCCAGCAGCGACAGGGTAGTTTTCGATGAGCAGTTCTTC. Using reference TRBV5-5 and TRBJ2-1 for the parts outside the CDR3, the full variable domain is DAGVTQSPTHLIKTRGQQVTLRCSPISGHKSVSWYQQVLGQGPQFIFQYYEKEERGRGNFPDRFSARQFPNYSSELNVNALLLGDSALYLCASSDRVVFDEQFFGPGTRLTVL.